These 18 T cell receptor beta chains were sequenced from one sample in a study of control samples from healthy donors and cancer patients. Profiling relied on immunoSEQ multiplex PCR, and the TCRdb table lists in-frame clones only, not all of them. The sample lists under 200,000 clones; about nine tenths were seen once. Sequenced input: blood. Receptors originate from a woman in her thirties in good health.

The rearrangement links TRBV12-3 or TRBV12-4 to TRBJ1-2; D is possibly TRBD1 (5 bases). CDR3 length equals 13 residues. V shed 3 bases and J shed 3 bases, with 8 bases lying between them. As DNA, the CDR3 is TGTGCCAGCAGTTTCTCCAGGGACTATGGCTACACCTTC. Translating it yields CASSFSRDYGYTF.

The genes are TRBV11-2 and TRBJ1-6; the match to TRBD1 covers 7 bases. The length of the CDR3 is 15 residues. Germline assignment: CDR1 SGHAT and CDR2 FQNNGV. The ends lost 6 bases at V and 7 bases at J; junction bases unmatched: 9. CDR3 loop: CASRHPTGRNSPLHF. The CDR3 region has the DNA TGTGCCAGCAGACACCCGACAGGGAGGAATTCACCCCTCCACTTT. Full variable domain (missing parts from reference TRBV11-2 and TRBJ1-6): EAGVAQSPRYKIIEKRQSVAFWCNPISGHATLYWYQQILGQGPKLLIQFQNNGVVDDSQLPKDRFSAERLKGVDSTLKIQPAKLEDSAVYLCASRHPTGRNSPLHFGNGTRLTVT.

In the case of this clone: Other DNA sequences in the same sample also yield this CDR3. The chain recombines TRBV12-3 or TRBV12-4 with TRBJ2-2; D is unresolved. V lost 5 bases and J lost 5, with 6 bases in between. The CDR3 runs to 12 residues. The CDR3 nucleotides read TGTGCCAGCAGTCCACAGACCGGGGAGCTGTTTTTT. Protein sequence: CASSPQTGELFF.

V is TRBV6-1 and J is TRBJ1-1, with D perhaps matching TRBD1 (5 bases). Germline CDR1 is MNHNS and CDR2 is SASEGT. The CDR3 consists of 13 residues. Trimming stripped 2 bases from V and 6 bases from J, with 10 bases between. The CDR3 region has the DNA TGTGCCAGCAGTGAACGGGGGGTCGCTGAAGCTTTCTTT. This codes for CASSERGVAEAFF.

The CDR3 DNA reads as TGCGCCAGCAGCCCGGGACAGGCTTTCTACGAGCAGTACTTC. Its translation: CASSPGQAFYEQYF. The gene calls are TRBV5-1 and TRBJ2-7; the match to TRBD1 covers 8 bases. Germline V gene data show CDR1 as SGHRS and CDR2 as YFSETQ. With V trimmed by 4 bases and J by 3 bases, 6 bases remained unmatched. The CDR3 length is 14 residues.

The V and J genes are TRBV30 and TRBJ1-6; D possibly corresponds to TRBD1 (5 bases). The CDR3 is 13 amino acids. Trimming cost V 2 bases and J 4 bases, with 6 bases left between them. Germline CDR1 GTSNPN, CDR2 SVGIG (reference sequence). CDR3 DNA: TGTGCCTGGAGTCCAGGGTATAATTCACCCCTCCACTTT. Encoded protein: CAWSPGYNSPLHF.

V is TRBV5-6 and J is TRBJ1-4; 7 bases match TRBD1. This CDR3 is built from 15 residues. Trimming removed 4 bases from V and 0 bases from J; junction bases left unmatched: 3. In germline, CDR1 is SGHDT, CDR2 YYEEEE. The chain's CDR3 is CASSATGATNEKLFF. In DNA form, the CDR3 reads TGTGCCAGCAGCGCCACAGGGGCAACTAATGAAAAACTGTTTTTT. The full variable domain, its missing parts supplied by reference TRBV5-6 and TRBJ1-4, is DAGVTQSPTHLIKTRGQQVTLRCSPKSGHDTVSWYQQALGQGPQFIFQYYEEEERQRGNFPDRFSGHQFPNYSSELNVNALLLGDSALYLCASSATGATNEKLFFGSGTQLSVL.

The rearrangement links TRBV7-9 to TRBJ1-4; D remains ambiguous. This CDR3 region has 15 residues. Germline values: CDR1 SEHNR, CDR2 FQNEAQ (reference sequence). Trimming removed 2 bases from V and 7 bases from J, with 14 bases in between. CDR3 bases: TGTGCCAGCAGCTTAAGTAAGGGTGTGGGTGAAAAACTGTTTTTT. Protein product: CASSLSKGVGEKLFF.

The genes are TRBV14 and TRBJ2-1, with 8 bases lining up with TRBD2. V gave up 6 bases and J gave up 7 bases; unmatched junction bases: 8. Per germline, CDR1 SGHDN and CDR2 FVKESK. The CDR3 contains 14 residues. CDR3 DNA sequence: TGTGCCAGCAGGAGACTAGGCGGGGGGAATGAGCAGTTCTTC. It codes for CASRRLGGGNEQFF.

The V and J genes are TRBV4-3 and TRBJ1-6; D is perhaps TRBD1 (5 bases). This CDR3 is 13 amino acids long. V was shortened by 1 base and J by 7 bases, with 5 bases between the two germline ends. CDR1 is LGHNA and CDR2 is YSLEER in the germline V gene. The CDR3: CASSQGGNSPLHF. The CDR3 nucleotides read TGCGCCAGCAGCCAAGGGGGGAATTCACCCCTCCACTTT.

V usage is TRBV6-5 and J usage is TRBJ2-1, with a tentative D call TRBD2 (6 bases). The V gene's germline CDR1 is MNHEY and CDR2 SVGAGI. The CDR3 covers 12 residues. V was cut by 5 bases and J by 13 bases, with 15 bases left in between. The CDR3 region has the DNA TGTGCCAGCAGTCTCAGACTAGGTCCTCAGTTCTTC. Protein sequence: CASSLRLGPQFF.

J is TRBJ2-3 and V is TRBV5-4; 8 bases align to TRBD2. The germline CDR1 and CDR2 sequences are SGHNT and YYREEE (reference sequence). The CDR3 contains 18 residues. The junction had 13 bases not matched to a gene; V was cut back by 4 bases and J by 0 bases. The CDR3 protein is CASSMTNGGGASTDTQYF. Written as DNA, the CDR3 is TGTGCCAGCAGCATGACTAACGGGGGGGGAGCTAGCACAGATACGCAGTATTTT. Together with reference TRBV5-4 and TRBJ2-3, the CDR3 gives the full variable domain: ETGVTQSPTHLIKTRGQQVTLRCSSQSGHNTVSWYQQALGQGPQFIFQYYREEENGRGNFPPRFSGLQFPNYSSELNVNALELDDSALYLCASSMTNGGGASTDTQYFGPGTRLTVL.

This chain joins TRBV24-1 and TRBJ2-2; tentative D call: TRBD2 (7 bases). Germline V lookup: CDR1 KGHDR, CDR2 SFDVKD. This CDR3 has 15 amino acids. V lost 4 bases to trimming and J lost 5 bases, with 13 bases between them. The CDR3 coding sequence is TGTGCCACCAGTGAAGGGGGGGCAGGGACCGGGGAGCTGTTTTTT. It translates to CATSEGGAGTGELFF.

This chain connects TRBV10-3 to TRBJ2-5; possibly TRBD1 for D (6 bases). The CDR3 totals 13 residues. CDR1 and CDR2 from the germline V gene are ENHRY and SYGVKD. Trimming took 5 bases from V and 5 from J, leaving 12 bases between them. In DNA form, the CDR3 reads TGTGCCATCAGTCCACAGGGTCGGGAGACCCAGTACTTC. Encoded protein: CAISPQGRETQYF.

The chain joins TRBV7-8 to TRBJ2-2, with TRBD2 matching 9 bases. Germline values: CDR1 SGHVS, CDR2 FQNEAQ. The CDR3 runs to 15 residues. The junction had 3 bases not matched to a gene; V was cut back by 5 bases and J by 2 bases. Written as DNA, the CDR3 is TGTGCCAGCAGCCCGGGACTAGCTAACACCGGGGAGCTGTTTTTT. It yields the protein CASSPGLANTGELFF.

This clone was seen a handful of times. The chain couples TRBV6-1 to TRBJ1-5; 9 bases line up with TRBD1. V lost 3 bases and J lost 5; bases outside the gene matches: 2. There are 14 residues in the CDR3. Germline V lookup: CDR1 MNHNS, CDR2 SASEGT. The CDR3 DNA follows: TGTGCCAGCAGTGAGGGACAGGGCCATCAGCCCCAGCATTTT. Translating it yields CASSEGQGHQPQHF.

The chain joins TRBV4-1 to TRBJ2-3; 10 nucleotides match TRBD1. This CDR3 has 16 residues. Germline CDR1 MGHRA, CDR2 YSYEKL. V was pared by 3 bases and J by 2 bases, with 5 bases of the junction left unmatched. CDR3 loop: CASSQGQGTDTDTQYF. The CDR3 DNA reads TGCGCCAGCAGCCAGGGACAGGGGACCGACACAGATACGCAGTATTTT.

V is TRBV6-6 and J is TRBJ1-1; 8 nucleotides match TRBD1. CDR1 is MNHNY and CDR2 is SVGAGI in the germline V gene (reference sequence). This CDR3 has 14 amino acids. V lost 5 bases to trimming and J lost 2 bases; unmatched junction nucleotides: 4. The chain's CDR3 is CASSNRGVNTEAFF. The CDR3 DNA reads TGTGCCAGCAGTAACAGGGGGGTAAACACTGAAGCTTTCTTT.